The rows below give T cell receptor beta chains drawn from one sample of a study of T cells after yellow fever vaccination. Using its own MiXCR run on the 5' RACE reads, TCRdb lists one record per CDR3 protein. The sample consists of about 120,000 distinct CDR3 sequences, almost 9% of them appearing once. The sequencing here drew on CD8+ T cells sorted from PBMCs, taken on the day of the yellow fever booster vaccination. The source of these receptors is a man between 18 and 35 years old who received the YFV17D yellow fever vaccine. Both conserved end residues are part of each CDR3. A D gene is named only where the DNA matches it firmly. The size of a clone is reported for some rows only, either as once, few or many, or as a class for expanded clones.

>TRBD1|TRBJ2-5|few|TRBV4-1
CASSPGDRGRDPQETQYF
TGCGCCAGCAGCCCCGGGGACAGGGGGCGAGACCCTCAAGAGACCCAGTACTTC
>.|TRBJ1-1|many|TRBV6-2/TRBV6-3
CASSFRGSEAFF
TGTGCCAGCAGTTTCCGGGGCAGTGAAGCTTTCTTT
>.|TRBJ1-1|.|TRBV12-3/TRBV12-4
CASSPHRPPHTEAFF
TGTGCCAGCAGTCCACACCGCCCTCCCCACACTGAAGCTTTCTTT
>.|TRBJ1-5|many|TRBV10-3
CATTGGNQPQHF
TGTGCCACCACCGGCGGGAATCAGCCCCAGCATTTT
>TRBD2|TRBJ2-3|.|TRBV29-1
CSVSPTSGLVDTQYF
TGCAGCGTCTCCCCTACTAGCGGGTTGGTAGATACGCAGTATTTT
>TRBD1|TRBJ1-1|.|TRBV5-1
CASSLDGTGTEAFF
TGCGCCAGCAGCTTGGACGGGACAGGCACTGAAGCTTTCTTT
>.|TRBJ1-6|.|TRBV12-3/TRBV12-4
CASSLTGSYNSPLHF
TGTGCCAGCAGTCTGACAGGCTCCTATAATTCACCCCTCCACTTT
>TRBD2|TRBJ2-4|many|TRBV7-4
CASSFRGENIQYF
TGTGCCAGCAGCTTTCGGGGGGAAAACATTCAGTACTTC
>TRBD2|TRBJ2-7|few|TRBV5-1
CASAGTSSYEQYF
TGCGCCAGCGCCGGGACTAGCTCCTACGAGCAGTACTTC
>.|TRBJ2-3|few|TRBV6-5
CASSYGGGFTSTDTQYF
TGTGCCAGCAGTTACGGCGGGGGCTTTACTAGCACAGATACGCAGTATTTT
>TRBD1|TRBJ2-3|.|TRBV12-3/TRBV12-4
CASRGQLTDTQYF
TGTGCCAGCAGGGGACAGTTAACAGATACGCAGTATTTT
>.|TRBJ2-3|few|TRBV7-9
CASSLAPVGDHTDTQYF
TGTGCCAGCAGCTTAGCGCCCGTGGGGGACCACACAGATACGCAGTATTTT
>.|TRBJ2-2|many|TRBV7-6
CASSKRDGGDTGELFF
TGTGCCAGCAGCAAACGGGACGGCGGCGACACCGGGGAGCTGTTTTTT
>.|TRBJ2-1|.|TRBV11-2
CASRETMYNEQFF
TGTGCCAGCAGGGAGACTATGTACAATGAGCAGTTCTTC
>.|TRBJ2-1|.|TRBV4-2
CASSQDADAGREVPYNEQFF
TGTGCCAGCAGCCAAGATGCCGACGCGGGGCGGGAAGTCCCCTACAATGAGCAGTTCTTC
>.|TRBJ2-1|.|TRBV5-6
CASSPDSSNEQFF
TGTGCCAGCAGCCCAGACAGTTCCAATGAGCAGTTCTTC
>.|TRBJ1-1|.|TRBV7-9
CASSLPRLNTEAFF
TGTGCCAGCAGCTTACCGCGACTAAACACTGAAGCTTTCTTT
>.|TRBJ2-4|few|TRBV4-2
CASSQDGMPTGRRSKNIQYF
TGTGCCAGCAGCCAAGACGGTATGCCGACAGGCAGGCGGTCCAAAAACATTCAGTACTTC
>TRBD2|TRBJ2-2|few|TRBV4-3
CASSQGRSGGALPGELFF
TGCGCCAGCAGCCAAGGTCGTAGCGGGGGGGCCTTGCCCGGGGAGCTGTTTTTT
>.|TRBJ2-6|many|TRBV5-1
CASAPRGGPSSGANVLTF
TGCGCCAGCGCCCCTCGGGGAGGTCCAAGCTCTGGGGCCAACGTCCTGACTTTC
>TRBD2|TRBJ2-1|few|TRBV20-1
CSARAGTSGAFYNEQFF
TGCAGTGCTAGAGCCGGGACTAGCGGGGCCTTTTACAATGAGCAGTTCTTC
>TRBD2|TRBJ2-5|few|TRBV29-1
CSVEGWSSGVMETQYF
TGCAGCGTTGAGGGATGGTCTAGCGGGGTAATGGAGACCCAGTACTTC
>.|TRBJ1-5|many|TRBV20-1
CSARDGSGVGNQPQHF
TGCAGTGCTAGAGATGGTTCGGGAGTCGGCAATCAGCCCCAGCATTTT
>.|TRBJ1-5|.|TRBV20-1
CSAIVLLGQPQHF
TGCAGTGCTATAGTATTACTCGGTCAGCCCCAGCATTTT
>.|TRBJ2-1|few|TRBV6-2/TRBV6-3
CASSYVMNEQFF
TGTGCCAGCAGTTACGTAATGAATGAGCAGTTCTTC
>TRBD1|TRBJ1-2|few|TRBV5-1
CASSLPMDRAHYGYTF
TGCGCCAGCAGCCTTCCCATGGACAGGGCCCACTATGGCTACACCTTC
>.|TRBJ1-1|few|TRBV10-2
CASSESWGYEAFF
TGCGCCAGCAGTGAGTCGTGGGGATATGAAGCTTTCTTT